This T cell receptor (beta chain) was sequenced in a study of post-analysis software for immune sequencing data. As for the study in general: Disease courses included relapsing-remitting, secondary progressive and progressive-relapsing multiple sclerosis.

Findings and caveats of the study: Controls had significantly higher normalized Chao1 diversity than multiple sclerosis patients.

To note about this clonotype: Antigen unknown.

Unique molecular identifiers featured in each of the TCR beta cDNA libraries. TCRdb reprocessed the PCR reads with MiXCR, giving one entry per CDR3 protein. The sample gives roughly 730,000 distinct CDR3 sequences, 30% of which show up once; 0.5% to 0.6% is in the top ten. Material: blood. The TCR originated in a girl aged 5-17 years with multiple sclerosis.

As DNA, the CDR3 is TGTGCCAGTAGGGGGCAACTCAGGGTTGGTGTGACTGAAGCTTTCTTT. As protein: CASRGQLRVGVTEAFF. This chain links TRBV7-2 with TRBJ1-1; 7 nucleotides match TRBD1. The V and J ends lost 9 bases and 5 bases, in that order; junction bases with no gene match: 18. The CDR3 length is 16 residues. Germline V lookup: CDR1 SGHTA, CDR2 FQGNSA.